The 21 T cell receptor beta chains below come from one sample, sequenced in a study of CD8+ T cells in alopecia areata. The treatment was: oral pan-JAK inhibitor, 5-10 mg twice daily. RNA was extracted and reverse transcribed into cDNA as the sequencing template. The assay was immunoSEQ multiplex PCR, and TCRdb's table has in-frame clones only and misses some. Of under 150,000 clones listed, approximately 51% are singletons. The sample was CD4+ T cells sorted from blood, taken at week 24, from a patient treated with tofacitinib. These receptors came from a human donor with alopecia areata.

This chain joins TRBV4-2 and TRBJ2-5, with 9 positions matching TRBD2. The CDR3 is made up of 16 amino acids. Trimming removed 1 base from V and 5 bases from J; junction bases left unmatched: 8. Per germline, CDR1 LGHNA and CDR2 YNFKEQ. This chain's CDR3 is CASSQVRGGASETQYF. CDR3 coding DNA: TGTGCCAGCAGCCAAGTTCGCGGGGGGGCCTCGGAGACCCAGTACTTC.

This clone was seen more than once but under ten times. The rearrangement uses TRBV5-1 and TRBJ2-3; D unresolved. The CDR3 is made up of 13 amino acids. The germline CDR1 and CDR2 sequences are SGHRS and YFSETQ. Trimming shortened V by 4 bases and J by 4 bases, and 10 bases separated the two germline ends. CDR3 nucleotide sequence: TGCGCCAGCAGCCCCTTTTCGGCAGATACGCAGTATTTT. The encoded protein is CASSPFSADTQYF.

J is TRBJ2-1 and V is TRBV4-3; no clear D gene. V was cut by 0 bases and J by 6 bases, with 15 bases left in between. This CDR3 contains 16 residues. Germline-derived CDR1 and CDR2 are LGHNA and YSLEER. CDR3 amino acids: CASSQDTFKDPNEQFF. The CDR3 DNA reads TGCGCCAGCAGCCAAGATACCTTTAAGGACCCCAATGAGCAGTTCTTC.

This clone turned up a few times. Here the CDR3 DNA reads TGCAGTGCAGCGAGGAGCTATGGCTACACCTTC. Amino acid sequence: CSAARSYGYTF. The rearrangement links TRBV20-1 to TRBJ1-2; the D is unclear. V was trimmed by 6 bases and J by 4 bases, leaving 9 bases between them. Germline CDR1 reads DFQATT; CDR2 reads SNEGSKA (reference sequence). This CDR3 contains 11 residues.

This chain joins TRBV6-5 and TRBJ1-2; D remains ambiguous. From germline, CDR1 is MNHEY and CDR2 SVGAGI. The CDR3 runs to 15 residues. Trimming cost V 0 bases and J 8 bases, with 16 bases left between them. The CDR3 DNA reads TGTGCCAGCAGTTACTCGAATACGGCAAGAGAGGGCTACACCTTC. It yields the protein CASSYSNTAREGYTF.

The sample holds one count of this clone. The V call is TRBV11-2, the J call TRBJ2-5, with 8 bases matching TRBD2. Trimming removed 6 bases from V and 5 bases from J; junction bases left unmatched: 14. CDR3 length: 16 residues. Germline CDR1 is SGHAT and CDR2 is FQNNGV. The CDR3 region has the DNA TGTGCCAGCAGTCCCGGTAGGGCGGGGGGCGTGGAGACCCAGTACTTC. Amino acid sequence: CASSPGRAGGVETQYF.

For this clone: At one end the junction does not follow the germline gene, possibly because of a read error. The CDR3 protein is CASSLTGAGTGDNF. The CDR3 DNA sequence: TGCGCCAGCAGCTTGACTGGAGCCGGGACAGGGGATAACTTC. The genes are TRBV5-1 and TRBJ2-7, with 10 bases matching TRBD1. The CDR3 sequence is 14 residues long. Germline lookup yields CDR1 SGHRS and CDR2 YFSETQ. The whole variable domain, filled in from reference TRBV5-1 and TRBJ2-7, reads KAGVTQTPRYLIKTRGQQVTLSCSPISGHRSVSWYQQTPGQGLQFLFEYFSETQRNKGNFPGRFSGRQFSNSRSEMNVSTLELGDSALYLCASSLTGAGTGDNFGPGTRLTVT.

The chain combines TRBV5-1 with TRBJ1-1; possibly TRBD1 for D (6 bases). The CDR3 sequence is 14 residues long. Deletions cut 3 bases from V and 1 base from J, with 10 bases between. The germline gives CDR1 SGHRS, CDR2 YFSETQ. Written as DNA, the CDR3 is TGCGCCAGCAGCTCACAGGGCCCGAACACTGAAGCTTTCTTT. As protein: CASSSQGPNTEAFF.

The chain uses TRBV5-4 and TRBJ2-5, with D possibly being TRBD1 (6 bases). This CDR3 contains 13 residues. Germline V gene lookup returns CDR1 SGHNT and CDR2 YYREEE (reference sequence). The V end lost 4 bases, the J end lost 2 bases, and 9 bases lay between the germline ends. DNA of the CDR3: TGTGCCAGCAGCGTTGGACAGCAAGAGACCCAGTACTTC. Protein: CASSVGQQETQYF. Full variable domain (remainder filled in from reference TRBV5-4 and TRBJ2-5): ETGVTQSPTHLIKTRGQQVTLRCSSQSGHNTVSWYQQALGQGPQFIFQYYREEENGRGNFPPRFSGLQFPNYSSELNVNALELDDSALYLCASSVGQQETQYFGPGTRLLVL.

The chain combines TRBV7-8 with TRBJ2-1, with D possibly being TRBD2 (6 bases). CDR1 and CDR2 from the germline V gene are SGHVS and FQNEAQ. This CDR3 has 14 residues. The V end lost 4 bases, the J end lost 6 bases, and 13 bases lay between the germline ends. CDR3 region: CASSSPTGGNEQFF. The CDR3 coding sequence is TGTGCCAGCAGCTCCCCAACCGGGGGCAATGAGCAGTTCTTC. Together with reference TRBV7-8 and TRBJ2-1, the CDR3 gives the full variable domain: GAGVSQSPRYKVAKRGQDVALRCDPISGHVSLFWYQQALGQGPEFLTYFQNEAQLDKSGLPSDRFFAERPEGSVSTLKIQRTQQEDSAVYLCASSSPTGGNEQFFGPGTRLTVL.

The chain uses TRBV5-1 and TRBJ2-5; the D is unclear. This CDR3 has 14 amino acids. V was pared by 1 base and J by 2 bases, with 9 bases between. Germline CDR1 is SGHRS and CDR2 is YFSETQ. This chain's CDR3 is CASSLNRPQETQYF. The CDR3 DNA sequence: TGCGCCAGCAGCTTGAACAGACCTCAAGAGACCCAGTACTTC. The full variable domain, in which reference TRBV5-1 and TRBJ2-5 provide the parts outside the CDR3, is KAGVTQTPRYLIKTRGQQVTLSCSPISGHRSVSWYQQTPGQGLQFLFEYFSETQRNKGNFPGRFSGRQFSNSRSEMNVSTLELGDSALYLCASSLNRPQETQYFGPGTRLLVL.

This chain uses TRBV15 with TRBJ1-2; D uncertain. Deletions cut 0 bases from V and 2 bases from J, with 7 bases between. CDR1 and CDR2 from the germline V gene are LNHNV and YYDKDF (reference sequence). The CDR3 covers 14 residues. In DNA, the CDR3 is TGTGCCACCAGCAGAGATCCCCAAAACTATGGCTACACCTTC. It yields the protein CATSRDPQNYGYTF.

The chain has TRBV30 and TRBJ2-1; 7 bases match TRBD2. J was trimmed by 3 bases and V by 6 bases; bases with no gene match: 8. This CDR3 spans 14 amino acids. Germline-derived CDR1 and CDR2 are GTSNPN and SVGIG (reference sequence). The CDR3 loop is CACHSSGVYNEQFF. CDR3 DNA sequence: TGTGCCTGCCACTCCAGCGGGGTCTACAATGAGCAGTTCTTC.

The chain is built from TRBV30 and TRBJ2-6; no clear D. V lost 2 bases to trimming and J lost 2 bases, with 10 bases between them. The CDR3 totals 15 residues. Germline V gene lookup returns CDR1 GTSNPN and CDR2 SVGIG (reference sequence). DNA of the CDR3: TGTGCCTGGAGTACATCCCGGACTGGGGCCAACGTCCTGACTTTC. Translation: CAWSTSRTGANVLTF. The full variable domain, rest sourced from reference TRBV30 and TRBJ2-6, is SQTIHQWPATLVQPVGSPLSLECTVEGTSNPNLYWYRQAAGRGLQLLFYSVGIGQISSEVPQNLSASRPQDRQFILSSKKLLLSDSGFYLCAWSTSRTGANVLTFGAGSRLTVL.

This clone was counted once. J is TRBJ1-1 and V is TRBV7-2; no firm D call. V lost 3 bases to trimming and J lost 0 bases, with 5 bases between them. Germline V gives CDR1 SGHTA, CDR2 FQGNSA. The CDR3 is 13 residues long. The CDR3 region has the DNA TGTGCCAGCAGCTTTCGGATGAACACTGAAGCTTTCTTT. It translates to CASSFRMNTEAFF.

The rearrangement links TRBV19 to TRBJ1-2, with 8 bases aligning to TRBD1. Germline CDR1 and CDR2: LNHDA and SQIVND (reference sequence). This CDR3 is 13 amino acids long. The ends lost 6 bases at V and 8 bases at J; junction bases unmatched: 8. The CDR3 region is CASRAQGAKGYTF. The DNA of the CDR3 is TGTGCCAGTAGAGCCCAGGGGGCAAAGGGCTACACCTTC.

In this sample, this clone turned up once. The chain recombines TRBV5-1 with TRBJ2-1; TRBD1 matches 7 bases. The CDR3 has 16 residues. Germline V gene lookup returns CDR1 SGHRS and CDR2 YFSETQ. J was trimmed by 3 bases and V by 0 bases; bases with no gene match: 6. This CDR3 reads CASSLAGTDYYNEQFF. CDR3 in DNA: TGCGCCAGCAGCTTGGCAGGGACAGATTACTACAATGAGCAGTTCTTC.

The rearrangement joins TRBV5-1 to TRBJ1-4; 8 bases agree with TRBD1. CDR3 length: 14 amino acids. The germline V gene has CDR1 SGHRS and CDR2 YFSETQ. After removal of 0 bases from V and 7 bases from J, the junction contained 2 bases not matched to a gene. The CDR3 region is CASSLAGGIEKLFF. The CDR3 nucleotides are TGCGCCAGCAGCTTGGCAGGGGGCATTGAAAAACTGTTTTTT.

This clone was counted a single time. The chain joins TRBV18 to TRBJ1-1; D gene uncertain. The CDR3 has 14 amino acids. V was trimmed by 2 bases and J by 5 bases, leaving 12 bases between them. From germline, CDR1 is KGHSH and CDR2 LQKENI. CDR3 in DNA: TGTGCCAGCTCACCAGGCGGGGATGGGACTGAAGCTTTCTTT. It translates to CASSPGGDGTEAFF.

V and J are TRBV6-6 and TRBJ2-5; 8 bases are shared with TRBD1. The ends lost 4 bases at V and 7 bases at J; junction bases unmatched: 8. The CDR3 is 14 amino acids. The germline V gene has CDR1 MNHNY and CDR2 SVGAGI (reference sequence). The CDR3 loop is CASSSTGTGGTQYF. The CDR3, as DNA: TGTGCCAGCAGTTCTACCGGGACAGGAGGGACCCAGTACTTC.

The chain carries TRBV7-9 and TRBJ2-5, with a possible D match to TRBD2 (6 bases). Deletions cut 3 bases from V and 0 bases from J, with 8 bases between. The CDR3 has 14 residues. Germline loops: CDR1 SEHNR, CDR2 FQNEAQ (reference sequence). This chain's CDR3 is CASSFRTNQETQYF. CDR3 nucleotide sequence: TGTGCCAGCAGCTTTCGGACTAACCAAGAGACCCAGTACTTC.